This T cell receptor beta chain came from a study of T-cell memory formation after mild COVID-19. Findings and limits, study-wide: Mostly located in CM and EM were contracting CD4+ clones, with contracting CD8+ clones located in EMRA.

Amplification by 5'RACE using constant-segment primers produced TCR alpha and TCR beta cDNA libraries that carried sample barcodes and UMIs. TCRdb independently ran MiXCR on the 5' RACE reads; one entry per CDR3 protein. The sample lists about 110,000 distinct CDR3 sequences; about 17% were seen once. This clonotype was picked up one time. The antigen remains unidentified. The TCR sequence derives from an adult woman who had mild COVID-19 (a few samples of this study predate the infection). Cell type and time point are not known. Sequencing used PBMCs or a T cell subset sorted from them (not recorded which).

The DNA of the CDR3 is TGTGCCATCAGCGAATCAGGGTATAGAGACAATGAGCAGTTCTTC. The encoded protein is CAISESGYRDNEQFF. The chain uses TRBV10-3 and TRBJ2-1, with D possibly being TRBD1 (5 bases). Trimming removed 6 bases at V and 5 bases at J, with 17 bases between. The CDR3 spans 15 residues. Germline CDR1 and CDR2: ENHRY and SYGVKD.